A selection of T cell receptor beta chains follows, all from one sample in a study of HIV-infected patients and healthy controls. From the 5' RACE reads, TCRdb called clonotypes with MiXCR, one entry per CDR3 protein. Among about 18,000 distinct CDR3 sequences, 8.5% were seen once, and the ten largest hold about 20%. The sequencing here drew on blood, taken during antiretroviral therapy. These receptors came from an adult with HIV infection. Both conserved end residues are part of each CDR3. Fields, in order: clone size, J gene, D gene, V gene, CDR3 DNA, CDR3 protein. The D gene is left open where the match is weak. Clone size, where shown, is once, few, many, or a class for clones that have expanded.

size: .
J: TRBJ2-3
D: .
V: TRBV2
DNA: TGTGCCAGCACCGCGACTACCCCCACAGATACGCAGTATTTT
CDR3: CASTATTPTDTQYF

size: few
J: TRBJ2-3
D: .
V: TRBV3-1
DNA: TGTGCCAGCAGCCAAGTACAGGGCACAGATACGCAGTATTTT
CDR3: CASSQVQGTDTQYF

size: few
J: TRBJ1-1
D: .
V: TRBV29-1
DNA: TGCAGCGCCGACAAAGGGGGGCAGTCCACTGAAGCTTTCTTT
CDR3: CSADKGGQSTEAFF

size: many
J: TRBJ1-3
D: TRBD1
V: TRBV6-5
DNA: TGTGCCAGCAGCCGACAGGGGGCCCCGTCTGGAAACACCATATATTTT
CDR3: CASSRQGAPSGNTIYF

size: few
J: TRBJ1-2
D: .
V: TRBV9
DNA: TGTGCCAGCAGCAGGGAGTTGGACGGCTACACCTTC
CDR3: CASSRELDGYTF

size: many
J: TRBJ1-6
D: .
V: TRBV3-1
DNA: TGTGCCAGCAGCCAAGATCTGGAGGGTTTGGATAATTCACCCCTCCACTTT
CDR3: CASSQDLEGLDNSPLHF

size: many
J: TRBJ1-1
D: .
V: TRBV6-5
DNA: TGTGCCAGCAGTAGGCTTACAGGGAACACTGAAGCTTTCTTT
CDR3: CASSRLTGNTEAFF

size: many
J: TRBJ2-6
D: .
V: TRBV12-3/TRBV12-4
DNA: TGTGCCAGCAGTTTAGAAGAGGGAGGGACATCTGGGGCCAACGTCCTGACTTTC
CDR3: CASSLEEGGTSGANVLTF

size: many
J: TRBJ2-1
D: TRBD2
V: TRBV28
DNA: TGTGCCAGCCAATCTGAAGCGGGAGCTGACTACAATGAGCAGTTCTTC
CDR3: CASQSEAGADYNEQFF

size: .
J: TRBJ2-5
D: TRBD1
V: TRBV5-1
DNA: TGCGCCAGCAGCCCGGAACCGGGACAGCAAGAGACCCAGTACTTC
CDR3: CASSPEPGQQETQYF

size: many
J: TRBJ1-1
D: .
V: TRBV12-3/TRBV12-4
DNA: TGTGCCAGCAGCGGGAAGGGAATGAACACTGAAGCTTTCTTT
CDR3: CASSGKGMNTEAFF

size: many
J: TRBJ1-1
D: .
V: TRBV3-1
DNA: TGTGCCAGCATCCCCTCCGGAGGCGCAGACACTGAAGCTTTCTTT
CDR3: CASIPSGGADTEAFF

size: many
J: TRBJ2-3
D: TRBD2
V: TRBV28
DNA: TGTGCCAGCAGTTTAGGGCTAGCGGGAGATACGCAGTATTTT
CDR3: CASSLGLAGDTQYF

size: many
J: TRBJ1-1
D: .
V: TRBV11-2
DNA: TGTGCCAGCAGCTTAGTCCAGGTGACGGGCACTGAAGCTTTCTTT
CDR3: CASSLVQVTGTEAFF

size: many
J: TRBJ1-1
D: TRBD1
V: TRBV19
DNA: TGTGCCAGTAGTATGCAGGGGGGCACTGAAGCTTTCTTT
CDR3: CASSMQGGTEAFF

size: many
J: TRBJ1-5
D: .
V: TRBV28
DNA: TGTGCCAGCAGTTTGAAGAGGGTTTACGGCAATCAGCCCCAGCATTTT
CDR3: CASSLKRVYGNQPQHF